This TCR beta chain was retrieved from a study of OX40 agonist ivuxolimab in advanced cancers. Study-wide background: Earlier anti-PD-1, anti-PD-L1 or anti-CTLA-4 therapy was permitted; about 39% had received some.

CDR1 and CDR2 from the germline V gene are LNHDA and SQIVND (reference sequence). V was cut by 3 bases and J by 7 bases, with 12 bases left in between. The CDR3 loop spans 13 amino acids. Data came from immunoSEQ multiplex PCR; TCRdb stores just in-frame clones and leaves some out. The table has about 79,000 clones, about 88% seen once; the top ten hold over 0.9%. The sequence was collected from an adult with an advanced solid tumor such as melanoma, head and neck, liver or kidney cancer. Sequencing was performed on CD4+ or CD8+ T cells sorted from blood, taken in a trial of the OX40 agonist ivuxolimab. The gene calls are TRBV19 and TRBJ1-1, with no clear D. This CDR3 is CASSIGAGIEAFF. CDR3 bases: TGTGCCAGTAGTATCGGTGCGGGGATTGAAGCTTTCTTT.